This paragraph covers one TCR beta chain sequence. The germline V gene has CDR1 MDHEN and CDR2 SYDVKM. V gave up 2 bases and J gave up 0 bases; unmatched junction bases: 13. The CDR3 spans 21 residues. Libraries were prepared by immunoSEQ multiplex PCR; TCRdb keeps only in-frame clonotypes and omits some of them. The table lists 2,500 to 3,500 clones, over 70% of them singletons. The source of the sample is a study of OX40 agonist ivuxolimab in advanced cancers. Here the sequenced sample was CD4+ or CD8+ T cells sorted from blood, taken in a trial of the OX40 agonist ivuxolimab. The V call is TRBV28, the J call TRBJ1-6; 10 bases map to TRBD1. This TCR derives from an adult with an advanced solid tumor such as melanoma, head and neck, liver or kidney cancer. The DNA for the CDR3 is TGTGCCAGCAGTTTACCTGGGACAGGGGATAACCAGGACTCCTATAATTCACCCCTCCACTTT. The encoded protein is CASSLPGTGDNQDSYNSPLHF.